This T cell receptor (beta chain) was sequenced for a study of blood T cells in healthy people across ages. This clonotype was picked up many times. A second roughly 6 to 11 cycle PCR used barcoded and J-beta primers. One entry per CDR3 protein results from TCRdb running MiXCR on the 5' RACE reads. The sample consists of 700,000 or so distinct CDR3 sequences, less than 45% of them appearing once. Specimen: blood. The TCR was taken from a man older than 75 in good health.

In DNA, the CDR3 is TGCAGTGCGCTAATGGGACAGGAAAATTCACCCCTCCACTTT. Its translation is CSALMGQENSPLHF. The chain employs TRBV20-1 and TRBJ1-6, with 8 bases that match TRBD1. Germline V gene lookup returns CDR1 DFQATT and CDR2 SNEGSKA (reference sequence). This CDR3 spans 14 amino acids. J lost 7 bases, V lost 6 bases, and 8 bases had no gene match.